This TCR beta chain was identified in a study of CD8+CD57+ T cells in acquired aplastic anemia. Findings and limits, study-wide: Patients were compared with controls for CD8+ Simpson's diversity, and no significant difference emerged. Patients shared some 30 CD8+ CDR3 sequences with controls.

This clonotype occurred many times. Antigen specificity is unknown. Profiles of TCR beta VDJ and CDR3 were generated from a genomic DNA template. MiXCR, run by TCRdb on the reads, gives a single entry per CDR3 protein. Of approximately 200,000 distinct CDR3 sequences listed, over 60% were seen once; the top ten hold 25% to 35%. J was trimmed by 3 bases and V by 5 bases; bases with no gene match: 6. Germline V CDR1 and CDR2: MNHEY, SVGAGI. This CDR3 is built from 14 residues. The TCR sequence derives from a human donor in good health. The sample consisted of sorted CD4+, CD8+, or CD8+CD57+ T cells (not recorded which) from PBMCs. The chain joins TRBV6-5 to TRBJ1-1, with 7 bases that match TRBD1. CDR3 residues: CASSAFTGDTEAFF. DNA of the CDR3: TGTGCCAGCAGTGCCTTTACAGGGGACACTGAAGCTTTCTTT.